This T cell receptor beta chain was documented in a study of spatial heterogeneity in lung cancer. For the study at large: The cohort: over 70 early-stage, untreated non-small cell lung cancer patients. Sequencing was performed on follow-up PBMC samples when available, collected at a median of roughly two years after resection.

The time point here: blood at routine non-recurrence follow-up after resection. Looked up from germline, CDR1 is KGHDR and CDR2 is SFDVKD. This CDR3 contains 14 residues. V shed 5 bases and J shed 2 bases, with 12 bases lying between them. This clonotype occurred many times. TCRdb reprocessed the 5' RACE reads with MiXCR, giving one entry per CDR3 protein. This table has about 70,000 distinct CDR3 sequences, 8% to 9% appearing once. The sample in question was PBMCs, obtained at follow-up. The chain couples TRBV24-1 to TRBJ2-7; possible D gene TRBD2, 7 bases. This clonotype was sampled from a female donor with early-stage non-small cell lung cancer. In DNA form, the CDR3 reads TGTGCCACCAGTGTAGGGGGGGTCACCTACGAGCAGTACTTC. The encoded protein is CATSVGGVTYEQYF.